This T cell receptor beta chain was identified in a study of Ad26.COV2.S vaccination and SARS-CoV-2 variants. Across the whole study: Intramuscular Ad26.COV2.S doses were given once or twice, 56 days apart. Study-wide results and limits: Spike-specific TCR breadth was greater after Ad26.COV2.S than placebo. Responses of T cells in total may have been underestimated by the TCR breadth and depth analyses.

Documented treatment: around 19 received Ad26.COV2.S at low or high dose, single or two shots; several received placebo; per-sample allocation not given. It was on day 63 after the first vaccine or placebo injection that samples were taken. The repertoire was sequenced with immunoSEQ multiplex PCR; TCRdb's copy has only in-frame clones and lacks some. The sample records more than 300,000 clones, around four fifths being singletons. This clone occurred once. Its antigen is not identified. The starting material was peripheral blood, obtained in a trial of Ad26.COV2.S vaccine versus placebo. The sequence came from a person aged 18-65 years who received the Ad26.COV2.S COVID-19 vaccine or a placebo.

The CDR3 DNA sequence: TGTGCCAGCAGTGAAGGGGGAGGGACTTTCCCCACACGAAAACTGTTTTTT. As protein: CASSEGGGTFPTRKLFF. The chain employs TRBV6-1 and TRBJ1-4; tentatively, D is TRBD1 (5 bases). CDR3 length: 17 residues. The germline V gene encodes CDR1 MNHNS and CDR2 SASEGT. Trimming left V 1 base short and J 10 bases short, with 22 bases between.